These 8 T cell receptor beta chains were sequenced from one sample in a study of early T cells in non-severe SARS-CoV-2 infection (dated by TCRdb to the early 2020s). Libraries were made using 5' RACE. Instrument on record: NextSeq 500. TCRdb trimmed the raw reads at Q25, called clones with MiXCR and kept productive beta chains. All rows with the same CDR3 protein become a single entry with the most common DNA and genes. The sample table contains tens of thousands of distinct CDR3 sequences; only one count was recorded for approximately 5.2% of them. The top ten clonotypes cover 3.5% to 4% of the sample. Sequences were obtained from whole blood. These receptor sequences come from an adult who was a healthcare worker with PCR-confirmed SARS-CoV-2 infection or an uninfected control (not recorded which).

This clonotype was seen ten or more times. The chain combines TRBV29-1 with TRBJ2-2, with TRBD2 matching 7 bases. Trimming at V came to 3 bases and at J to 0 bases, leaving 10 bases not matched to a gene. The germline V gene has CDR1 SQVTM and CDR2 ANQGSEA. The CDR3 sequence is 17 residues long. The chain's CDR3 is CSVEGRPSGTNTGELFF. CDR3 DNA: TGCAGCGTTGAGGGTCGGCCTAGCGGAACGAACACCGGGGAGCTGTTTTTT.

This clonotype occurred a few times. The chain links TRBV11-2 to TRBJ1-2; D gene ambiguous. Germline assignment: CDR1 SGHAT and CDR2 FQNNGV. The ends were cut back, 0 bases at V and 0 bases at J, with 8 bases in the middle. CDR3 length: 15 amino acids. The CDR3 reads CASSLDPDANYGYTF. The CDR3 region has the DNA TGTGCCAGCAGCTTAGATCCGGACGCTAACTATGGCTACACCTTC.

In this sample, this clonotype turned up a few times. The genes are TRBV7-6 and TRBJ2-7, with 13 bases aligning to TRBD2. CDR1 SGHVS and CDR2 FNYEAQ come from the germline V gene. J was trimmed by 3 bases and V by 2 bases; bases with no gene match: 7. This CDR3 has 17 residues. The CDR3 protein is CASSLSLGLAGNYEQYF. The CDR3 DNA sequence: TGTGCCAGCAGCTTAAGCCTGGGACTAGCGGGGAACTACGAGCAGTACTTC.

CDR3 DNA sequence: TGCAGTGCCCATGGACTAGCGGGGGTCCAAGCTTACAATGAGCAGTTCTTC. Encoded protein: CSAHGLAGVQAYNEQFF. V usage is TRBV20-1 and J usage is TRBJ2-1, with TRBD2 identical over 13 bases. CDR1 DFQATT and CDR2 SNEGSKA come from the germline V gene (reference sequence). This CDR3 is 17 amino acids long. The V segment lost 6 bases and the J segment 4 bases; nucleotides outside the gene matches: 12.

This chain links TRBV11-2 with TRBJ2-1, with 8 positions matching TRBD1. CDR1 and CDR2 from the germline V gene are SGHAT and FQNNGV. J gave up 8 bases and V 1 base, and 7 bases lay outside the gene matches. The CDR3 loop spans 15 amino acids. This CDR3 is CASSLGQGAYYEQFF. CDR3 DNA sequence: TGTGCCAGCAGCTTAGGGCAGGGGGCTTATTATGAGCAGTTCTTC.

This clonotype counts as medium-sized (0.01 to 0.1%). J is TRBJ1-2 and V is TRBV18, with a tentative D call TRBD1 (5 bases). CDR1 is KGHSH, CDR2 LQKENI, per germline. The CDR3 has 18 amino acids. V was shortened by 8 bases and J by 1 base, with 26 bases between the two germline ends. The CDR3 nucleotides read TGTGCCAGCACATCTAAAGGCGAACTGGACATACTTAACTATGGCTACACCTTC. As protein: CASTSKGELDILNYGYTF. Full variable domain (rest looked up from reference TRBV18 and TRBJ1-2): NAGVMQNPRHLVRRRGQEARLRCSPMKGHSHVYWYRQLPEEGLKFMVYLQKENIIDESGMPKERFSAEFPKEGPSILRIQQVVRGDSAAYFCASTSKGELDILNYGYTFGSGTRLTVV.

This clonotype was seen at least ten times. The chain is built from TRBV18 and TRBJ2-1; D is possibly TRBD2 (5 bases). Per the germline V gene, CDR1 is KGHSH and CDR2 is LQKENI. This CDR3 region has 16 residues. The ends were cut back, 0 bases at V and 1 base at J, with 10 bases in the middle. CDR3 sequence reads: CASSPPLGGSYNEQFF. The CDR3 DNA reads TGTGCCAGCTCACCACCACTGGGCGGGTCCTACAATGAGCAGTTCTTC.

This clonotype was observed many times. Here the CDR3 DNA reads TGTGCCACCAGCCAACCGGGACATATGACTGAAAAACTGTTTTTT. Translation gives CATSQPGHMTEKLFF. The chain combines TRBV24-1 with TRBJ1-4; possibly TRBD1 for D (6 bases). Germline V gene data show CDR1 as KGHDR and CDR2 as SFDVKD. The CDR3 has 15 amino acids. V dropped 7 bases and J dropped 7 bases, with 18 bases sitting between them.